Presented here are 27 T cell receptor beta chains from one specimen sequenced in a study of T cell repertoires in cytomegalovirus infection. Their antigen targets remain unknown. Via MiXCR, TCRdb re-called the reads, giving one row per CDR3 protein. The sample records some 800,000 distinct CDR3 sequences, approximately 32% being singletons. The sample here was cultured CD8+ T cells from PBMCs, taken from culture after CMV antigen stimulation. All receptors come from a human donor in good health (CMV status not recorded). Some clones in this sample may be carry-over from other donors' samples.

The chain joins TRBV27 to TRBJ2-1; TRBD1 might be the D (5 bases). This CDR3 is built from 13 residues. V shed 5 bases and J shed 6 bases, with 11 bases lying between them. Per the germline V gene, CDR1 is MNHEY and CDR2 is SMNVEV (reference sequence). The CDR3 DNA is TGTGCCAGCAGTGCCGACAGCTTCAATGAGCAGTTCTTC. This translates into CASSADSFNEQFF.

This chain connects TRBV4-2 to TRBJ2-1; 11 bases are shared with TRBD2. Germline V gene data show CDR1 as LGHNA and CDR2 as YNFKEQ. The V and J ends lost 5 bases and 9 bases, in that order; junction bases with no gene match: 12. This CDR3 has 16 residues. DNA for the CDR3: TGTGCCAGCAGCGAACGTCGACTAGCGGGGAAGAGTGAGCAGTTCTTC. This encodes CASSERRLAGKSEQFF.

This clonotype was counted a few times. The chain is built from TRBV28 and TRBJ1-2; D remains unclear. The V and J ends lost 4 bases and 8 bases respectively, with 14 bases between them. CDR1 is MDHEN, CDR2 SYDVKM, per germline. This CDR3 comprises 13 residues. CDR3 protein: CASSSNLRKGYTF. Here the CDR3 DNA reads TGTGCCAGCAGTTCAAACCTTCGGAAGGGCTACACCTTC.

This CDR3 is CASSSGGLGQPQHF. CDR3 coding DNA: TGTGCCAGCAGCTCGGGGGGCCTGGGTCAGCCCCAGCATTTT. V usage is TRBV5-6 and J usage is TRBJ1-5; TRBD1 is a possible D gene (6 bases). There are 14 residues in the CDR3. Germline CDR1 and CDR2: SGHDT and YYEEEE. The V gene lost 3 bases and the J gene lost 6 bases, with 13 bases spanning the gap.

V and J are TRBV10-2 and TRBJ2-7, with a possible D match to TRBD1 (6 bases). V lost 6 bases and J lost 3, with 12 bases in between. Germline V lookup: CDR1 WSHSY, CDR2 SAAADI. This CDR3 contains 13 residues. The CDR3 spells CASRPGTYYEQYF. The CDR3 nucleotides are TGCGCCAGCAGGCCCGGGACATACTACGAGCAGTACTTC.

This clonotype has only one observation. Written as DNA, the CDR3 is TGTGCCAGCAGTTTCCTTGGGACAGGCGCCTCTGGGGCCAACGTCCTGACTTTC. Translation: CASSFLGTGASGANVLTF. The chain couples TRBV27 to TRBJ2-6; 8 positions match TRBD1. V lost 3 bases to trimming and J lost 0 bases; unmatched junction nucleotides: 7. CDR3 size: 18 residues. Germline V lookup: CDR1 MNHEY, CDR2 SMNVEV (reference sequence).

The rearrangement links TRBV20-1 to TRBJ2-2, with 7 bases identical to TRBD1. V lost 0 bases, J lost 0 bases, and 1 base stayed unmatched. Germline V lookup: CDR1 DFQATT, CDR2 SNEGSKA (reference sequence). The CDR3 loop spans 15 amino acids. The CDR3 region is CSARDGTANTGELFF. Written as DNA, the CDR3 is TGCAGTGCTAGAGATGGGACAGCGAACACCGGGGAGCTGTTTTTT.

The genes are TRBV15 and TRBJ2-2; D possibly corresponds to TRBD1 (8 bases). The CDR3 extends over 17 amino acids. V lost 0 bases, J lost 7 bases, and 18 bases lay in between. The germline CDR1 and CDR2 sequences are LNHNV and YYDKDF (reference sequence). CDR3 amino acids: CATSRDPGTGGVGELFF. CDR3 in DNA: TGTGCCACCAGCAGAGATCCCGGAACAGGGGGGGTCGGGGAGCTGTTTTTT.

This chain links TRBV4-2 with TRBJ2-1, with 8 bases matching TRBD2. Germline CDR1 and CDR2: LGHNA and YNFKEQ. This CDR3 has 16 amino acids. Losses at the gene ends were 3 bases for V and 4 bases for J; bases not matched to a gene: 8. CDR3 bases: TGTGCCAGCAGCCAGAATCTAGCGGGCCTTTACAATGAGCAGTTCTTC. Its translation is CASSQNLAGLYNEQFF.

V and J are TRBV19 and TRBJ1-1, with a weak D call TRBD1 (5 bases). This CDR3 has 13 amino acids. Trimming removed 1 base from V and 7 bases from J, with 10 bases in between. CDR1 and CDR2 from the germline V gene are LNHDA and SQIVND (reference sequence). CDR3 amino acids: CASSIVPGREAFF. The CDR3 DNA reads TGTGCCAGTAGTATAGTCCCGGGGCGTGAAGCTTTCTTT.

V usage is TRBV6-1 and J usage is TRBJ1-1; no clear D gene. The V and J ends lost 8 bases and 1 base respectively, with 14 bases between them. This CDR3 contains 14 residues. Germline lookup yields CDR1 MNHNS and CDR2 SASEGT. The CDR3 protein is CASPPSMGNTEAFF. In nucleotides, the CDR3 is TGTGCCAGCCCCCCGTCTATGGGGAACACTGAAGCTTTCTTT.

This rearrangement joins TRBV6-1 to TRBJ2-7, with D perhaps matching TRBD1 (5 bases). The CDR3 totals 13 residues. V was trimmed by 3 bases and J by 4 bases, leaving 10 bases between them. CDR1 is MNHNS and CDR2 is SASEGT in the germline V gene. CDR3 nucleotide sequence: TGTGCCAGCAGTGACAGCAGGGAATACGAGCAGTACGTC. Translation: CASSDSREYEQYV.

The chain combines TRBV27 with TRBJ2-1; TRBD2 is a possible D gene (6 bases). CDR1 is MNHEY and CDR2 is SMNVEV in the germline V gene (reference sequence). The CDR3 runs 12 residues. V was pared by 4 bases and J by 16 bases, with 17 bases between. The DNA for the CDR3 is TGTGCCAGCAGTTCAAGCGGACTAATGTTTTTCTTC. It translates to CASSSSGLMFFF.

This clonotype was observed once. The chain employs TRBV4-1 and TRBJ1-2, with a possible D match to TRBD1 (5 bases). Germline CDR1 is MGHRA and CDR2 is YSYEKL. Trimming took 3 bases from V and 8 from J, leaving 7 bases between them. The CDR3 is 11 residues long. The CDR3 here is CASSQAGGYTF. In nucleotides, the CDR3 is TGCGCCAGCAGCCAGGCAGGGGGCTACACCTTC.

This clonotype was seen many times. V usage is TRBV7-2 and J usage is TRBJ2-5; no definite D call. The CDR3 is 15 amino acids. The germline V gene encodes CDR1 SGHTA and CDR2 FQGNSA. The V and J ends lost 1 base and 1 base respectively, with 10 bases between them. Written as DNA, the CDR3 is TGTGCCAGCAGCTTAGTCCCGGACCTCCAAGAGACCCAGTACTTC. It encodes CASSLVPDLQETQYF. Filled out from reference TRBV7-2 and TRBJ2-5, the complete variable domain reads GAGVSQSPSNKVTEKGKDVELRCDPISGHTALYWYRQSLGQGLEFLIYFQGNSAPDKSGLPSDRFSAERTGGSVSTLTIQRTQQEDSAVYLCASSLVPDLQETQYFGPGTRLLVL.

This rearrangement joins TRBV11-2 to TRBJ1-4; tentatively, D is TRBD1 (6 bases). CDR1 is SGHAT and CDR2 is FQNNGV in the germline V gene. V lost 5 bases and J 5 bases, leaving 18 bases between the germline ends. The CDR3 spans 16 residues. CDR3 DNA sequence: TGTGCCAGCAGCCCCCTAAGAGGGCAGGGGAATGAAAAACTGTTTTTT. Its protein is CASSPLRGQGNEKLFF. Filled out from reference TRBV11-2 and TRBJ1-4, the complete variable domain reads EAGVAQSPRYKIIEKRQSVAFWCNPISGHATLYWYQQILGQGPKLLIQFQNNGVVDDSQLPKDRFSAERLKGVDSTLKIQPAKLEDSAVYLCASSPLRGQGNEKLFFGSGTQLSVL.

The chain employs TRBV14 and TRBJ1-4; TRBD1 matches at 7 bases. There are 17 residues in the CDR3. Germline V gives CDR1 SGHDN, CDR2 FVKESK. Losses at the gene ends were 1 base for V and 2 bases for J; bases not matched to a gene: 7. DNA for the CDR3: TGTGCCAGCAGCCAAGTACAGGGGAGACGGACTAATGAAAAACTGTTTTTT. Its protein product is CASSQVQGRRTNEKLFF. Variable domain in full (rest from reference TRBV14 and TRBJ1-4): EAGVTQFPSHSVIEKGQTVTLRCDPISGHDNLYWYRRVMGKEIKFLLHFVKESKQDESGMPNNRFLAERTGGTYSTLKVQPAELEDSGVYFCASSQVQGRRTNEKLFFGSGTQLSVL.

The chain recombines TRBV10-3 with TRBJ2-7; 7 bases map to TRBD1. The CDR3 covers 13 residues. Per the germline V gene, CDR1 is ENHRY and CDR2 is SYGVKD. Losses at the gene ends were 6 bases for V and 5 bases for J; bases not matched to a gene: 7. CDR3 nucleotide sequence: TGTGCCATCAGAATAGACAGGGACCACGAGCAGTACTTC. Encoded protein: CAIRIDRDHEQYF.

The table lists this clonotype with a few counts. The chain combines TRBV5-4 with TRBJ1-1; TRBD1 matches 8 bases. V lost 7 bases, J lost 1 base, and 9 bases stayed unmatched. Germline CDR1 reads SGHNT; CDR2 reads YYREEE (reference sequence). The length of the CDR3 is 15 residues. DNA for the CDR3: TGTGCCAGCCAGATTGGACAGGGACCGAACACTGAAGCTTTCTTT. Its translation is CASQIGQGPNTEAFF. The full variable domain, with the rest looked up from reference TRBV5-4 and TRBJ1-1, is ETGVTQSPTHLIKTRGQQVTLRCSSQSGHNTVSWYQQALGQGPQFIFQYYREEENGRGNFPPRFSGLQFPNYSSELNVNALELDDSALYLCASQIGQGPNTEAFFGQGTRLTVV.

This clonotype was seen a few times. CDR3 sequence reads: CASSFEVSTLHF. The CDR3 nucleotides are TGTGCCAGCAGCTTCGAGGTATCTACCCTCCACTTT. V usage is TRBV6-2 or TRBV6-3 and J usage is TRBJ1-6; D remains ambiguous. The CDR3 consists of 12 residues. Looked up from germline, CDR1 is MNHEY and CDR2 is SVGEGT. V was cut by 6 bases and J by 14 bases, with 14 bases left in between.

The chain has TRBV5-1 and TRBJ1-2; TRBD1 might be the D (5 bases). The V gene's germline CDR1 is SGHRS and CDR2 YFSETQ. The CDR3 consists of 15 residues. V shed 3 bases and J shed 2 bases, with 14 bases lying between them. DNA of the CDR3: TGCGCCAGCAGCTGGGACCTATCTCTAAACTATGGCTACACCTTC. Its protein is CASSWDLSLNYGYTF. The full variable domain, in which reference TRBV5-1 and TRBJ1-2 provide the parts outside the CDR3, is KAGVTQTPRYLIKTRGQQVTLSCSPISGHRSVSWYQQTPGQGLQFLFEYFSETQRNKGNFPGRFSGRQFSNSRSEMNVSTLELGDSALYLCASSWDLSLNYGYTFGSGTRLTVV.

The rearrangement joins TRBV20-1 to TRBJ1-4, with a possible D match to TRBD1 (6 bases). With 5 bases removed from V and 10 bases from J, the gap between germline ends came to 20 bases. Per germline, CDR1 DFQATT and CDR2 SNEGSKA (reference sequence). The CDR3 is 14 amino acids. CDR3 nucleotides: TGCAGTGCTCCCGGGACACCTCCCGATGGAAAACTGTTTTTT. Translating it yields CSAPGTPPDGKLFF.

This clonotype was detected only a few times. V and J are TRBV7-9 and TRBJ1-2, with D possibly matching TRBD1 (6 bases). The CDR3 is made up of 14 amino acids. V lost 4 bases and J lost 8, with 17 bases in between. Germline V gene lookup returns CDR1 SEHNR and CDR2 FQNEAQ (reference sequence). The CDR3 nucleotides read TGTGCCAGCAGCTCCTTCGGGGGGGCCGGAGGCTACACCTTC. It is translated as CASSSFGGAGGYTF.

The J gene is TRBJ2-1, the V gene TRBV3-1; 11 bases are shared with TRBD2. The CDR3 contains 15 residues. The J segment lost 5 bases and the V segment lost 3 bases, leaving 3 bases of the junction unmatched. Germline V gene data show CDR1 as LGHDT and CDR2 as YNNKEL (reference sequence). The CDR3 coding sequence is TGTGCCAGCAGCCACACTAGCGGGGGCCACAATGAGCAGTTCTTC. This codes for CASSHTSGGHNEQFF.

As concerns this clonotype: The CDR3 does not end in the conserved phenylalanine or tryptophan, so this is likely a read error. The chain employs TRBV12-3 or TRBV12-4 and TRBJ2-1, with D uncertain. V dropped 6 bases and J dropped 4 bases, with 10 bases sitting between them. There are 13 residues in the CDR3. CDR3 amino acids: CASRLVGYNEQFS. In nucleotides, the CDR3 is TGTGCCAGCAGACTTGTCGGGTACAATGAGCAGTTCTCC.

The CDR3, as DNA: TGTGCCAGCAGCTTGTGGCTTACCTACGAGCAGTACGTC. Protein product: CASSLWLTYEQYV. The chain joins TRBV11-2 to TRBJ2-7; D is undetermined. The CDR3 spans 13 residues. Per germline, CDR1 SGHAT and CDR2 FQNNGV. V lost 3 bases and J 2 bases, leaving 8 bases between the germline ends.

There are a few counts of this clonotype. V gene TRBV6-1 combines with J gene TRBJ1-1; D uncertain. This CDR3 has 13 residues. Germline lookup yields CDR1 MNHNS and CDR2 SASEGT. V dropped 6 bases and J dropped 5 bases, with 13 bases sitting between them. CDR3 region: CASSSGLLTEAFF. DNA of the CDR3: TGTGCCAGCAGCAGTGGACTTTTAACTGAAGCTTTCTTT.